A selection of T cell receptor beta chains follows, all from one sample in a study of blood T cell repertoires in COVID-19. Sequenced by immunoSEQ multiplex PCR; TCRdb stores in-frame clones only, minus some. The sample has roughly 400,000 clones, roughly 87% seen once. The sequenced sample consisted of PBMCs or T cells enriched from blood (not recorded which). The source of these receptors is a man aged 18 to 29 who had recovered from COVID-19. Each CDR3 is given with its conserved first and last residue. Each record gives: CDR3 protein, CDR3 DNA, clone size, J gene, D gene, V gene. The D gene is left open where the match is weak. A clone size is listed for some rows: how often the clone was seen (once, few, many), or a class if it is expanded.

cdr3_aa: CASSLEVGSYEQYF; cdr3_nt: TGTGCCAGCAGCTTAGAGGTTGGGAGCTACGAGCAGTACTTC; clone_size: once; j_call: TRBJ2-7; d_call: NA; v_call: TRBV11-2
cdr3_aa: CASSEYFQGGSGYTF; cdr3_nt: TGTGCCAGCAGTGAATATTTCCAGGGAGGAAGCGGCTACACCTTC; clone_size: NA; j_call: TRBJ1-2; d_call: NA; v_call: TRBV25-1
cdr3_aa: CASGPTSGGTNEKLFF; cdr3_nt: TGTGCTAGTGGTCCCACCTCCGGGGGAACTAATGAAAAACTGTTTTTT; clone_size: NA; j_call: TRBJ1-4; d_call: NA; v_call: TRBV12-5
cdr3_aa: CASSSRDTYGYTF; cdr3_nt: TGTGCCAGCAGCTCCCGGGACACCTATGGCTACACCTTC; clone_size: NA; j_call: TRBJ1-2; d_call: NA; v_call: TRBV7-9
cdr3_aa: CASSVGIAGTGELFF; cdr3_nt: TGTGCCAGTAGTGTGGGGATAGCGGGCACCGGGGAGCTGTTTTTT; clone_size: NA; j_call: TRBJ2-2; d_call: TRBD2; v_call: TRBV19
cdr3_aa: CASSHTYEQYF; cdr3_nt: TGTGCCAGCAGCCATACATACGAGCAGTACTTC; clone_size: NA; j_call: TRBJ2-7; d_call: NA; v_call: TRBV3-1/TRBV3-2
cdr3_aa: CASSYGGREVVNEQFF; cdr3_nt: TGTGCCAGCAGTTACGGCGGCAGGGAGGTAGTGAATGAGCAGTTCTTC; clone_size: once; j_call: TRBJ2-1; d_call: NA; v_call: TRBV6-5
cdr3_aa: CASCRTDLRGYTF; cdr3_nt: TGTGCCAGTTGCCGGACAGACCTTCGGGGCTACACCTTC; clone_size: NA; j_call: TRBJ1-2; d_call: NA; v_call: TRBV19
cdr3_aa: CASSLSFGGDTEAFF; cdr3_nt: TGTGCCAGCAGCTTATCTTTCGGGGGTGACACTGAAGCTTTCTTT; clone_size: NA; j_call: TRBJ1-1; d_call: NA; v_call: TRBV7-2
cdr3_aa: CASSEALFTGELFF; cdr3_nt: TGTGCCAGCAGTGAAGCGTTATTCACCGGGGAGCTGTTTTTT; clone_size: NA; j_call: TRBJ2-2; d_call: NA; v_call: TRBV2
cdr3_aa: CASSKIRGQINEKLFF; cdr3_nt: TGTGCCAGTAGCAAAATCAGGGGGCAGATTAATGAAAAACTGTTTTTT; clone_size: NA; j_call: TRBJ1-4; d_call: TRBD1; v_call: TRBV19
cdr3_aa: CASSRLAGGYNEQFF; cdr3_nt: TGTGCCAGCTCGCGCCTAGCGGGAGGGTACAATGAGCAGTTCTTC; clone_size: NA; j_call: TRBJ2-1; d_call: TRBD2; v_call: TRBV18
cdr3_aa: CASSDQGNSPLHF; cdr3_nt: TGTGCCAGCAGTGACCAGGGTAATTCACCCCTCCACTTT; clone_size: NA; j_call: TRBJ1-6; d_call: NA; v_call: TRBV2
cdr3_aa: CASSDPGTNYGYTF; cdr3_nt: TGTGCCAGCAGTGATCCAGGGACTAACTATGGCTACACCTTC; clone_size: NA; j_call: TRBJ1-2; d_call: NA; v_call: TRBV6-1
cdr3_aa: CASSYSNLAGVVDTQYF; cdr3_nt: TGTGCCAGCAGTTACTCGAATCTAGCGGGAGTTGTAGATACGCAGTATTTT; clone_size: NA; j_call: TRBJ2-3; d_call: TRBD2; v_call: TRBV6-2/TRBV6-3
cdr3_aa: CSARSSWQFF; cdr3_nt: TGCAGTGCGCGGTCCAGCTGGCAGTTCTTC; clone_size: NA; j_call: TRBJ2-1; d_call: NA; v_call: TRBV20-1
cdr3_aa: CASSDPVQGYGYTF; cdr3_nt: TGTGCCAGCAGTGACCCGGTACAGGGATATGGCTACACCTTC; clone_size: NA; j_call: TRBJ1-2; d_call: NA; v_call: TRBV2
cdr3_aa: CASIGGAGRTEAFF; cdr3_nt: TGTGCCAGTATAGGGGGGGCGGGTAGGACTGAAGCTTTCTTT; clone_size: NA; j_call: TRBJ1-1; d_call: NA; v_call: TRBV19
cdr3_aa: CASSVEGYSGNTIYF; cdr3_nt: TGTGCCAGCAGCGTAGAGGGGTACTCTGGAAACACCATATATTTT; clone_size: NA; j_call: TRBJ1-3; d_call: NA; v_call: TRBV9
cdr3_aa: CASRDQSGGNQPQHF; cdr3_nt: TGTGCCAGCAGGGACCAATCGGGGGGGAATCAGCCCCAGCATTTT; clone_size: NA; j_call: TRBJ1-5; d_call: NA; v_call: TRBV6-5
cdr3_aa: CSVRRTSLVGELFF; cdr3_nt: TGCAGCGTTAGAAGGACTAGTTTGGTCGGGGAGCTGTTTTTT; clone_size: NA; j_call: TRBJ2-2; d_call: TRBD2; v_call: TRBV29-1
cdr3_aa: CATSDPLGTQYF; cdr3_nt: TGTGCCACCAGTGATCCACTCGGGACCCAGTACTTC; clone_size: NA; j_call: TRBJ2-5; d_call: NA; v_call: TRBV24-1
cdr3_aa: CASSKPTGNTEAFF; cdr3_nt: TGTGCCAGCAGTAAACCGACAGGAAACACTGAAGCTTTCTTT; clone_size: NA; j_call: TRBJ1-1; d_call: NA; v_call: TRBV6-5
cdr3_aa: CSVEPPGKVHEQYF; cdr3_nt: TGCAGCGTTGAACCCCCAGGGAAGGTCCACGAGCAGTACTTC; clone_size: NA; j_call: TRBJ2-7; d_call: NA; v_call: TRBV29-1
cdr3_aa: CASSVSTGSYEQYF; cdr3_nt: TGTGCCAGCAGTGTTTCGACGGGCTCCTACGAGCAGTACTTC; clone_size: few; j_call: TRBJ2-7; d_call: NA; v_call: TRBV11-3
cdr3_aa: CASSQDSMGQNNSPLHF; cdr3_nt: TGCGCCAGCAGCCAAGATTCGATGGGACAGAATAATTCACCCCTCCACTTT; clone_size: NA; j_call: TRBJ1-6; d_call: TRBD1; v_call: TRBV4-1
cdr3_aa: CASSLFGGQIGEKLFF; cdr3_nt: TGTGCCAGCAGCTTATTTGGAGGACAGATCGGGGAAAAACTGTTTTTT; clone_size: NA; j_call: TRBJ1-4; d_call: NA; v_call: TRBV7-9
cdr3_aa: CASIPREAEAFF; cdr3_nt: TGTGCCAGCATCCCCCGCGAGGCTGAAGCTTTCTTT; clone_size: once; j_call: TRBJ1-1; d_call: NA; v_call: TRBV12-3/TRBV12-4
cdr3_aa: CASSNTQGKGYTF; cdr3_nt: TGTGCCAGCAGTAATACGCAGGGCAAGGGCTACACCTTC; clone_size: NA; j_call: TRBJ1-2; d_call: NA; v_call: TRBV6-5
cdr3_aa: CATRGLGREQFF; cdr3_nt: TGTGCCACCAGAGGTCTGGGCCGTGAGCAGTTCTTC; clone_size: NA; j_call: TRBJ2-1; d_call: NA; v_call: TRBV15
cdr3_aa: CSASMRGATGELFF; cdr3_nt: TGCAGTGCTAGTATGCGGGGGGCGACCGGGGAGCTGTTTTTT; clone_size: NA; j_call: TRBJ2-2; d_call: TRBD2; v_call: TRBV20-1
cdr3_aa: CASSLGTGEQPQHF; cdr3_nt: TGCGCCAGCAGCCTAGGGACAGGGGAACAGCCCCAGCATTTT; clone_size: NA; j_call: TRBJ1-5; d_call: TRBD1; v_call: TRBV5-1
cdr3_aa: CASSLGTRDTQYF; cdr3_nt: TGTGCCAGCAGTCTTGGGACTAGGGATACGCAGTATTTT; clone_size: NA; j_call: TRBJ2-3; d_call: TRBD2; v_call: TRBV6-6
cdr3_aa: CASSVDGNNYGYTF; cdr3_nt: TGTGCCAGCAGCGTAGACGGGAATAACTATGGCTACACCTTC; clone_size: few; j_call: TRBJ1-2; d_call: NA; v_call: TRBV9
cdr3_aa: CASSMEGWSGYTF; cdr3_nt: TGTGCCAGCAGCATGGAGGGTTGGAGTGGCTACACCTTC; clone_size: NA; j_call: TRBJ1-2; d_call: NA; v_call: TRBV11-3
cdr3_aa: CASSSGQGGSYNEQFF; cdr3_nt: TGTGCCAGCAGCAGCGGACAGGGGGGATCCTACAATGAGCAGTTCTTC; clone_size: NA; j_call: TRBJ2-1; d_call: TRBD1; v_call: TRBV28
cdr3_aa: CASSSGNWRVNYGYTF; cdr3_nt: TGTGCCAGCAGCTCCGGGAATTGGCGCGTCAACTATGGCTACACCTTC; clone_size: NA; j_call: TRBJ1-2; d_call: NA; v_call: TRBV13
cdr3_aa: CASSFMPGLAGLGGTGELFF; cdr3_nt: TGTGCCAGCAGCTTTATGCCGGGACTAGCGGGACTGGGGGGGACCGGGGAGCTGTTTTTT; clone_size: NA; j_call: TRBJ2-2; d_call: TRBD2; v_call: TRBV5-4
cdr3_aa: CASSLVGGSYEQYF; cdr3_nt: TGTGCCAGCAGCTTAGTCGGGGGCTCCTACGAGCAGTACTTC; clone_size: NA; j_call: TRBJ2-7; d_call: NA; v_call: TRBV7-2
cdr3_aa: CASSSWRATNEKLFF; cdr3_nt: TGTGCCAGCAGCTCCTGGAGGGCAACTAATGAAAAACTGTTTTTT; clone_size: few; j_call: TRBJ1-4; d_call: NA; v_call: TRBV7-9